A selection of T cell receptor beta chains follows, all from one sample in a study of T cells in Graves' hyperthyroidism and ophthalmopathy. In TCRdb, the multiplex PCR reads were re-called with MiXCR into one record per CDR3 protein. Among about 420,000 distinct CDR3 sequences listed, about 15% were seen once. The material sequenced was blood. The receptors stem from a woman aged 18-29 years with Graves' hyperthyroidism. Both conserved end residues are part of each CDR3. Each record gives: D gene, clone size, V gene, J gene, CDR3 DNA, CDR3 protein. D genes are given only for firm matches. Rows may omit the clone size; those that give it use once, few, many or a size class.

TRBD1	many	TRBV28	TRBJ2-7	TGTGCCAGCAGTTTAATGGGACAGGGGGCCGACGAGCAGTACTTC	CASSLMGQGADEQYF
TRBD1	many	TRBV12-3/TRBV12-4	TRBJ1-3	TGTGCCAGCAGTGGGGGACAGGCCACTGGAAACACCATATATTTT	CASSGGQATGNTIYF
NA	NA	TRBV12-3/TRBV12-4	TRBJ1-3	TGTGCCAGCAGTCCGGATAAACACTCTGGAAACACCATATATTTT	CASSPDKHSGNTIYF
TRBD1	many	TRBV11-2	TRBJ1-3	TGTGCCAGCAGCTTAGCAGGGGGCGAAAACACCATATATTTT	CASSLAGGENTIYF
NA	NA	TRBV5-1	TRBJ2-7	TGCGCCAGCAGCTTGCCGGACAACACCTACGAGCAGTACTTC	CASSLPDNTYEQYF
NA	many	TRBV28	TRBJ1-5	TGTGCCAGCAACCCCAGGGAACAGTATAGCAATCAGCCCCAGCATTTT	CASNPREQYSNQPQHF
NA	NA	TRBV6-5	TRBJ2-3	TGTGCCAGCAGTTACCGACGGGGTACAGATACGCAGTATTTT	CASSYRRGTDTQYF
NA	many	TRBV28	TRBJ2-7	TGTGCCAGCAGTACCCTGATGGGAAAGGGCTACGAGCAGTACTTC	CASSTLMGKGYEQYF
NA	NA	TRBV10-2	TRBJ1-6	TGCGCCAGCAGTGATAAGGGAAATTCACCCCTCCACTTT	CASSDKGNSPLHF
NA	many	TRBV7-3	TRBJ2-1	TGTGCCAGCAGCGCGGCCGGGACGTCCTACAATGAGCAGTTCTTC	CASSAAGTSYNEQFF
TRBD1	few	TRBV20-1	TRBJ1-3	TGCAGTGCTGACGAGACAGGGGGTGGAAACACCATATATTTT	CSADETGGGNTIYF
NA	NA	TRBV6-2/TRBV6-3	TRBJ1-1	TGTGCCAGCACAATATCTGGGCTCAACACTGAAGCTTTCTTT	CASTISGLNTEAFF
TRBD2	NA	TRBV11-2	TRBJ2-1	TGTGCCAGCAGCCCACGACTAGCGGGGGGAAGCAATGAGCAGTTCTTC	CASSPRLAGGSNEQFF
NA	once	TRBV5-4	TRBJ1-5	TGTGCCAGCAGCCGCGGAGGGGATCGGGGTCAGCCCCAGCATTTT	CASSRGGDRGQPQHF
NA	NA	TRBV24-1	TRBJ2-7	TGTGCCACCAGTGACCCCAAGGCGCGCTACGAGCAGTACTTC	CATSDPKARYEQYF
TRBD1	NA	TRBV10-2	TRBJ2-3	TGCGCCAGCAGTGAAGGGGGCCTCACAGATACGCAGTATTTT	CASSEGGLTDTQYF
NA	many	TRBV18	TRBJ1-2	TGTGCCAGCTCTTACCAAGTGCAGGGGCATGGCTACACCTTC	CASSYQVQGHGYTF
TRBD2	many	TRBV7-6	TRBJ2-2	TGTGCCAGCAGCCCCCAGACTAGCGGGGACGCAACCGGGGAGCTGTTTTTT	CASSPQTSGDATGELFF
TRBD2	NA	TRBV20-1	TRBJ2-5	TGCAGTGTGCTTGGGCTAGCGGGAGGGGGGGCCCAAGAGACCCAGTACTTC	CSVLGLAGGGAQETQYF
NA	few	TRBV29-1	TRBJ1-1	TGCAGCGTTGGCCGGAACACTGAAGCTTTCTTT	CSVGRNTEAFF
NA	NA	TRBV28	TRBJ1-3	TGTGCCAGCAGTGGATACAGGGTACGCGGAAACACCATATATTTT	CASSGYRVRGNTIYF
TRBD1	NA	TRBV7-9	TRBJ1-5	TGTGCCAGCAGCGAAGGGACAGGCTATAATCAGCCCCAGCATTTT	CASSEGTGYNQPQHF
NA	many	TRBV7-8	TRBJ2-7	TGTGCCAGCAGCTTCGGTCCCGGGACTTTCGACGAGCAGTACTTC	CASSFGPGTFDEQYF
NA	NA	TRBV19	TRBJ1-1	TGTGCCAGTAGCCCCCTTATAGGGGCTGAAGCTTTCTTT	CASSPLIGAEAFF
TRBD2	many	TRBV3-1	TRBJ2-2	TGTGCCAGCAGCCAGAGAACGTCGGGACTAGCGGGACGTTGGGGGGAGCTGTTTTTT	CASSQRTSGLAGRWGELFF
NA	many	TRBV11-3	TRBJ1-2	TGTGCCAGCAGCCCCTTACGCGGGGTACCCTATGGCTACACCTTC	CASSPLRGVPYGYTF
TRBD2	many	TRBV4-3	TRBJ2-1	TGCGCCAGCAGCCCCGGCCTAGCGGGGTTCTATGAGCAGTTCTTC	CASSPGLAGFYEQFF
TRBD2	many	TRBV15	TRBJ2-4	TGTGCCACCAGCGGGACCAAGACTAGCGGGTGGGGAAACATTCAGTACTTC	CATSGTKTSGWGNIQYF
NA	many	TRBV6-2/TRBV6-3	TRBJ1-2	TGTGCCAGCACTCCCCAGGAGCACTATGGCTACACCTTC	CASTPQEHYGYTF
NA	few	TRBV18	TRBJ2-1	TGTGCCAGCTCACCATCCCTGGCGTTTCCCAATGAGCAGTTCTTC	CASSPSLAFPNEQFF
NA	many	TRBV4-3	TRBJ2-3	TGCGCCAGCAGCCAAGAGCCATCGGTCGATACGCAGTATTTT	CASSQEPSVDTQYF
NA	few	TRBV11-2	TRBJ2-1	TGTGCCAGCAGCCCGAGGACTTTCTCCTACAATGAGCAGTTCTTC	CASSPRTFSYNEQFF
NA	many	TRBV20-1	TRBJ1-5	TGCAGTGCCACAGATAGACAGGCGCAGCCCCAGCATTTT	CSATDRQAQPQHF
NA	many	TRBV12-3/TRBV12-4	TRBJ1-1	TGTGCCAGCAGTCCTCTAGGGGGGGGGAACACTGAAGCTTTCTTT	CASSPLGGGNTEAFF
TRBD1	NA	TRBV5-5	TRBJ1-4	TGTGCCAGCAGCTCACAGGGGTGGGCGGAAAAACTGTTTTTT	CASSSQGWAEKLFF
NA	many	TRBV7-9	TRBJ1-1	TGTGCCAGCAGCCCCCGGACTGCAATGAACACTGAAGCTTTCTTT	CASSPRTAMNTEAFF
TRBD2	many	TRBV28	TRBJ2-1	TGTGCCAGCAGTCCCGGGACTAGCGGGACCCCGGAGCAGTTCTTC	CASSPGTSGTPEQFF
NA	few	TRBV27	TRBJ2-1	TGTGCCAGCAGTTTGACGAGGGGGGGACGTAATGAGCAGTTCTTC	CASSLTRGGRNEQFF
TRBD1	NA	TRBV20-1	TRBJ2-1	TGCAGTGCCTCGACAGGGAGCTCCTACAATGAGCAGTTCTTC	CSASTGSSYNEQFF
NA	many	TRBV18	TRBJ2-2	TGTGCCAGCTCAAGCACCACCGGGGAGCTGTTTTTT	CASSSTTGELFF
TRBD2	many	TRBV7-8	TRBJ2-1	TGTGCCAGCAGCTTGAGCGGGGGGGCCTACAATGAGCAGTTCTTC	CASSLSGGAYNEQFF
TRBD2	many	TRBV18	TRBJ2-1	TGTGCCAGCTCACCACCGGCGCTAGCGGGAGGAGCAAATGAGCAGTTCTTC	CASSPPALAGGANEQFF
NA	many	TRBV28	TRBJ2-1	TGTGCCAGCAGTTTATCGGGCAGAGAGGAGCAGTTCTTC	CASSLSGREEQFF
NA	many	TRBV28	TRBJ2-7	TGTGCCAGCAGCTACGCGGGACAGAACTACGAGCAGTACTTC	CASSYAGQNYEQYF
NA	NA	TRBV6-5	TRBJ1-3	TGTGCCAGCAGTTACGGGCCCGTTAGCTCTGGAAACACCATATATTTT	CASSYGPVSSGNTIYF
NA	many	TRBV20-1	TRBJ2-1	TGCAGTGCTAGAATCCGGGGAGGGGGCTTCGCAGAGTTCTTC	CSARIRGGGFAEFF
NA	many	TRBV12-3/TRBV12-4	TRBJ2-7	TGTGCCAGCAGTTATCGTCCAGGGGCAGAATACGAGCAGTACTTC	CASSYRPGAEYEQYF
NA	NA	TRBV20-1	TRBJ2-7	TGCAGTGCTACCCGGGGGGACACCCCGACGGCCGGGCAGTACTTC	CSATRGDTPTAGQYF
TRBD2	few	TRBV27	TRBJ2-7	TGTGCCAGCAGTTTTCAGCGTCTAGCGGGAGATTACTACGAGCAGTACTTC	CASSFQRLAGDYYEQYF
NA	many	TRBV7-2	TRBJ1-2	TGTGCCAGCACTTTCGCTTCGATTGGAAACTATGGCTACACCTTC	CASTFASIGNYGYTF
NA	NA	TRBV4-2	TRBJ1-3	TGTGCCAGCAGCCAAGAACGCAGGGGAGACACCATATATTTT	CASSQERRGDTIYF
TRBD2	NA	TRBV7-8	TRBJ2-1	TGTGCCAGCAGCTCTGCTATAGGACTAGCGGGAGACGGTTACGATGAGCAGTTCTTC	CASSSAIGLAGDGYDEQFF
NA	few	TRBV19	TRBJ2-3	TGTGCCAGTAGTAGGGCTGGAACCACAGATACGCAGTATTTT	CASSRAGTTDTQYF